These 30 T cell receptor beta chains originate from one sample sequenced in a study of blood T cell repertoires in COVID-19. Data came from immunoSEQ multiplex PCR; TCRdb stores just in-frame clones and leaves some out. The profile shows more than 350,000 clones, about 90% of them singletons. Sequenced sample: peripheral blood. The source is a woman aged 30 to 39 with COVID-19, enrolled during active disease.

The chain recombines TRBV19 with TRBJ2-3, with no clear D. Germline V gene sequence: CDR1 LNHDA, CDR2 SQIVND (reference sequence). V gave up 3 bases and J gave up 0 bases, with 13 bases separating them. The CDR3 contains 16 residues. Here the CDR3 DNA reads TGTGCCAGTAGTATTGTACGCGGTACTAGCACAGATACGCAGTATTTT. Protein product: CASSIVRGTSTDTQYF.

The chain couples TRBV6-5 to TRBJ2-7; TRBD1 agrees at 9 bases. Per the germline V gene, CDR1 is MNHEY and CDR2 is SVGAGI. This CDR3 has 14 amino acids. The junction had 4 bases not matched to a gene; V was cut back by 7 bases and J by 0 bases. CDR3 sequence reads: CASMRDRDSYEQYF. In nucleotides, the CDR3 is TGTGCCAGCATGAGGGACAGGGACTCCTACGAGCAGTACTTC.

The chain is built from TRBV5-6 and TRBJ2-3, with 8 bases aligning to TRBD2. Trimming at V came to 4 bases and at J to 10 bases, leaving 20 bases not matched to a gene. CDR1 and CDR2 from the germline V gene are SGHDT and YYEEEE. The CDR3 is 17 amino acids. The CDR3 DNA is TGTGCCAGCAGCGCACAAACTAGCGGAGGGGAGAGGGTGGCGCAGTATTTT. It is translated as CASSAQTSGGERVAQYF.

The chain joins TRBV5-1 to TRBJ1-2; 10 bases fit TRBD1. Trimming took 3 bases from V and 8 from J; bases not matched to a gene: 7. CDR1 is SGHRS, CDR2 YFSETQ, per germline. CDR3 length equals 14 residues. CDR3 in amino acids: CASSSDRGLGGYTF. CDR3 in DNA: TGCGCCAGCAGCTCCGACAGGGGGCTGGGGGGCTACACCTTC.

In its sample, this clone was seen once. Here the CDR3 DNA reads TGTGCCACCTTGGGACTAGCGGGGGGCACAGATACGCAGTATTTT. Protein sequence: CATLGLAGGTDTQYF. This chain links TRBV2 with TRBJ2-3; 14 bases map to TRBD2. CDR3 length equals 15 residues. The V segment lost 10 bases and the J segment 1 base; nucleotides outside the gene matches: 4. Germline CDR1 SNHLY, CDR2 FYNNEI.

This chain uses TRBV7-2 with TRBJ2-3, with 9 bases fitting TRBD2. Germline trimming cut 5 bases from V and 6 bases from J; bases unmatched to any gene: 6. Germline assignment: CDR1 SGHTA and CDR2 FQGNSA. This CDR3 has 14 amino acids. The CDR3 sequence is CASSPTSGMDTQYF. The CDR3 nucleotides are TGTGCCAGCAGCCCGACTAGCGGAATGGATACGCAGTATTTT.

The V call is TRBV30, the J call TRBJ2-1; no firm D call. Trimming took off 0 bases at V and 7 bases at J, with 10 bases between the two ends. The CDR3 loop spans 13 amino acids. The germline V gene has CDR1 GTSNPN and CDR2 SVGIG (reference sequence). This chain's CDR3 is CAWSVQPRNEQFF. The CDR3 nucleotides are TGTGCCTGGAGTGTACAACCTAGGAATGAGCAGTTCTTC.

The CDR3, as DNA: TGTGCCAGCAGCCAACAGCCGTACTCTGGAAACACCATATATTTT. It is translated as CASSQQPYSGNTIYF. The chain is built from TRBV28 and TRBJ1-3; D uncertain. Looked up from germline, CDR1 is MDHEN and CDR2 is SYDVKM. Trimming left V 6 bases short and J 0 bases short, with 12 bases between. The CDR3 length is 15 residues.

CDR3 coding DNA: TGCGCCAGCAGCCCCCGGCAGGCCTACTACAATGAGCAGTTCTTC. It codes for CASSPRQAYYNEQFF. This rearrangement joins TRBV4-1 to TRBJ2-1; D is uncertain. CDR1 and CDR2 from the germline V gene are MGHRA and YSYEKL. The germline V and J ends were trimmed by 4 bases and 3 bases, with 13 bases remaining between them. The length of the CDR3 is 15 residues.

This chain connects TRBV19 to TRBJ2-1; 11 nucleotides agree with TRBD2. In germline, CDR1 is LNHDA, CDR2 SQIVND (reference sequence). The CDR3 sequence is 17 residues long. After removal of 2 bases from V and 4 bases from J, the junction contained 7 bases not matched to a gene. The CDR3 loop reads CASSIPGRTSGYNEQFF. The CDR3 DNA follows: TGTGCCAGTAGTATACCTGGTCGGACTAGCGGGTACAATGAGCAGTTCTTC.

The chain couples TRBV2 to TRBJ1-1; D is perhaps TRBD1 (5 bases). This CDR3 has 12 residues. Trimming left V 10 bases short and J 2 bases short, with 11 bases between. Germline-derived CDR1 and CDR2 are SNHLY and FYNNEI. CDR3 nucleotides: TGTGCCACCGGACAAATAAACACTGAAGCTTTCTTT. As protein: CATGQINTEAFF.

The CDR3 bases are TGTGCCAGTAGTCACGGACAGGGGGCGCTCACAGATACGCAGTATTTT. Its translation: CASSHGQGALTDTQYF. The chain has TRBV19 and TRBJ2-3, with TRBD1 matching 11 bases. From germline, CDR1 is LNHDA and CDR2 SQIVND (reference sequence). V gave up 5 bases and J gave up 2 bases; unmatched junction bases: 6. The CDR3 is 16 residues long.

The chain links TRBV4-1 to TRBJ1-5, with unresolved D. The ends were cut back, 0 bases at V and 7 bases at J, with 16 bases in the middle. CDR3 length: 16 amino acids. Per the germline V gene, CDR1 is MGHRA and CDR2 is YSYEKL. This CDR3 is CASSQDIRASGQPQHF. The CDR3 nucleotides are TGCGCCAGCAGCCAAGATATAAGAGCTTCGGGACAGCCCCAGCATTTT.

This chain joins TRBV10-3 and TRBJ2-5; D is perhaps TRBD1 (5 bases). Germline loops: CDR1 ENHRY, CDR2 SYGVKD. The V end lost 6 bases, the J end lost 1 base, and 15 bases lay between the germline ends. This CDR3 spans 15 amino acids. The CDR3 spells CAISPTETLQETQYF. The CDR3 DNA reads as TGTGCCATCAGCCCGACAGAAACACTCCAAGAGACCCAGTACTTC.

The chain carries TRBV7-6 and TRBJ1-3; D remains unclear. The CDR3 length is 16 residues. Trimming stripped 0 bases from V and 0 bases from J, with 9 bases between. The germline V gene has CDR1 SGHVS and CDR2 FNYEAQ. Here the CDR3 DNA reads TGTGCCAGCAGCTTAGCGTTAGGAGACTCTGGAAACACCATATATTTT. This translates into CASSLALGDSGNTIYF. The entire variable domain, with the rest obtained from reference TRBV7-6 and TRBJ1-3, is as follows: GAGVSQSPRYKVTKRGQDVALRCDPISGHVSLYWYRQALGQGPEFLTYFNYEAQQDKSGLPNDRFSAERPEGSISTLTIQRTEQRDSAMYRCASSLALGDSGNTIYFGEGSWLTVV.

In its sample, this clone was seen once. The CDR3 coding sequence is TGTGCCAGCAGTCAACTAGTTACCTACGAGCAGTACTTC. It translates to CASSQLVTYEQYF. The chain joins TRBV6-2 or TRBV6-3 to TRBJ2-7, with a possible D match to TRBD2 (5 bases). The CDR3 covers 13 residues. Germline lookup yields CDR1 MNHEY and CDR2 SVGEGT. Trimming took off 5 bases at V and 2 bases at J, with 10 bases between the two ends.

The CDR3 loop reads CSGTGGTKNEQFF. The CDR3 bases are TGCAGCGGAACAGGGGGGACGAAGAATGAGCAGTTCTTC. This chain joins TRBV29-1 and TRBJ2-1; 8 bases match TRBD1. This CDR3 is built from 13 residues. The trim removed 7 bases at V and 7 bases at J, leaving 9 bases unmatched. CDR1 is SQVTM, CDR2 ANQGSEA, per germline.

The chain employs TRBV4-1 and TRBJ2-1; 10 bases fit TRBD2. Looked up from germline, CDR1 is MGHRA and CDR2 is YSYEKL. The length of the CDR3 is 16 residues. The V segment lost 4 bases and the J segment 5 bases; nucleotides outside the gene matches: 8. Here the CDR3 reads CASSRLLAGSNNEQFF. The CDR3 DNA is TGCGCCAGCAGCCGACTACTAGCGGGAAGTAACAATGAGCAGTTCTTC.

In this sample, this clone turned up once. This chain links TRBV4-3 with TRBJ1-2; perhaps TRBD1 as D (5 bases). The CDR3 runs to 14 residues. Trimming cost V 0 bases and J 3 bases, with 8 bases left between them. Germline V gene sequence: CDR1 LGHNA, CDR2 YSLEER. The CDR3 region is CASSQDRRDYGYTF. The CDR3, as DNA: TGCGCCAGCAGCCAAGATCGCAGGGACTATGGCTACACCTTC.

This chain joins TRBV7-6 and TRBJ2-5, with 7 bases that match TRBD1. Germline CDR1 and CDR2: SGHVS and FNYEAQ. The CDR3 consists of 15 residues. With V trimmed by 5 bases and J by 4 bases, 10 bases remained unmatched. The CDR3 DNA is TGTGCCAGCAGCCCTCAACAGGGGTCCCCAGAGACCCAGTACTTC. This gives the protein CASSPQQGSPETQYF.

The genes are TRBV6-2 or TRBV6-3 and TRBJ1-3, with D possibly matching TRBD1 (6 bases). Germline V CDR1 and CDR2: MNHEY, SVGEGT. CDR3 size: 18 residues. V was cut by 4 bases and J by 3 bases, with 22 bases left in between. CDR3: CASSSLFGGGEDGNTIYF. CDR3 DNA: TGTGCCAGCAGTTCGCTTTTCGGAGGGGGGGAGGATGGAAACACCATATATTTT.

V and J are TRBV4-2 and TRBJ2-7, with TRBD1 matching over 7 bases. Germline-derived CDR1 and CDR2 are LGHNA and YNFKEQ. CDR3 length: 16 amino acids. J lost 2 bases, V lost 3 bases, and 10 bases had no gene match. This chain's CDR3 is CASSQAGAQGAYEQYF. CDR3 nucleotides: TGTGCCAGCAGCCAGGCGGGCGCGCAGGGGGCCTACGAGCAGTACTTC.

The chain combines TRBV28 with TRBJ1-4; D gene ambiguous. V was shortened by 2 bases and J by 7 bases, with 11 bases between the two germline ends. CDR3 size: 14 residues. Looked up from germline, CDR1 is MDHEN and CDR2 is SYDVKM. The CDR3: CASSLEGWAEKLFF. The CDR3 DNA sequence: TGTGCCAGCAGTTTAGAGGGCTGGGCTGAAAAACTGTTTTTT.

CDR3 nucleotides: TGCAGTGCCGCGGGACAGGGGAAGTACACCTTC. This sequence encodes CSAAGQGKYTF. The chain recombines TRBV20-1 with TRBJ1-2; 10 bases fit TRBD1. V was pared by 6 bases and J by 11 bases, with 6 bases of the junction left unmatched. From germline, CDR1 is DFQATT and CDR2 SNEGSKA (reference sequence). The CDR3 sequence is 11 residues long.

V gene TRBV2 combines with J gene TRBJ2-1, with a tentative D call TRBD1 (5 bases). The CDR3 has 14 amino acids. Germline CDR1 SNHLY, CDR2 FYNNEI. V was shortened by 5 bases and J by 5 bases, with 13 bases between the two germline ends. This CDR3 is CASSQTLTDNEQFF. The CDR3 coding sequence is TGTGCCAGCAGTCAAACCTTGACAGACAATGAGCAGTTCTTC.

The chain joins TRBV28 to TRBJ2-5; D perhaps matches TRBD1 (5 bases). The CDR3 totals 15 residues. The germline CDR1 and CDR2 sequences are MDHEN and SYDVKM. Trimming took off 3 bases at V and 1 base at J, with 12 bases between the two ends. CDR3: CASSFLQGFQETQYF. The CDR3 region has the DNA TGTGCCAGCAGTTTCTTGCAGGGTTTCCAAGAGACCCAGTACTTC.

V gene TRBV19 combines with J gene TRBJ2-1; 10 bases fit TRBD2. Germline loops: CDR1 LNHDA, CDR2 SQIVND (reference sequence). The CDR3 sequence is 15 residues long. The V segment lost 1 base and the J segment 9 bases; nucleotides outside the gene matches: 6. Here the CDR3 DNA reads TGTGCCAGTAGTATAGGTACTAGCGGGGCTCTTGAGCAGTTCTTC. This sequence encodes CASSIGTSGALEQFF. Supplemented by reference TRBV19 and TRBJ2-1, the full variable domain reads DGGITQSPKYLFRKEGQNVTLSCEQNLNHDAMYWYRQDPGQGLRLIYYSQIVNDFQKGDIAEGYSVSREKKESFPLTVTSAQKNPTAFYLCASSIGTSGALEQFFGPGTRLTVL.

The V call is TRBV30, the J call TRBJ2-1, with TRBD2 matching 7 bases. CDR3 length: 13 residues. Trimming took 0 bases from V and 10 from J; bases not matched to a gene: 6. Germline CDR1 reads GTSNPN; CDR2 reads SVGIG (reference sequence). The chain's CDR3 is CAWSVSTSREQFF. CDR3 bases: TGTGCCTGGAGTGTCTCGACTAGCAGGGAGCAGTTCTTC.

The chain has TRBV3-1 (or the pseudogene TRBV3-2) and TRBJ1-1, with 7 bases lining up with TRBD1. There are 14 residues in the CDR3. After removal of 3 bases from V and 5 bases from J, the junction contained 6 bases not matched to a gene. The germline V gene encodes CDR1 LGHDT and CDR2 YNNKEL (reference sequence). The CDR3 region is CASSHHGQATEAFF. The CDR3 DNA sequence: TGTGCCAGCAGCCACCATGGACAGGCGACTGAAGCTTTCTTT.

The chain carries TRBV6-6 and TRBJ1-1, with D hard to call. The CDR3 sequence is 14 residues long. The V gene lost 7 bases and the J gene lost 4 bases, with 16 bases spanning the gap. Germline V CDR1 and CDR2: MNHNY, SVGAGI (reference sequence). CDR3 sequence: CASTLGVGSTEAFF. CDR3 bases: TGTGCCAGCACCCTTGGGGTGGGGAGCACTGAAGCTTTCTTT.